These 7 T cell receptor beta chains were sequenced from one sample in a study of vaccination effects on CD4 cells after COVID-19. Their recognized antigens are unknown. Culture lasted 10 days before CD4+ T cell isolation. Only in-frame clones appear in the TCRdb table, and some are missing; sequencing was by immunoSEQ multiplex PCR. The sample has some 27,000 clones; 50% to 70% are singletons. The sequencing here drew on CD4+ T cells from PBMCs cultured without peptide, taken before COVID-19 vaccination. Every receptor here comes from a human donor who received a COVID-19 vaccine.

The rearrangement uses TRBV18 and TRBJ2-7; D is perhaps TRBD2 (5 bases). CDR1 is KGHSH and CDR2 is LQKENI in the germline V gene. V was clipped by 4 bases and J by 5 bases, with 12 bases between them. The CDR3 loop spans 13 amino acids. Here the CDR3 reads CASSLLRVDEQYF. The CDR3 DNA follows: TGTGCCAGCTCACTCTTGAGGGTGGACGAGCAGTACTTC.

V and J are TRBV5-4 and TRBJ2-2; D uncertain. V lost 1 base and J 4 bases, leaving 11 bases between the germline ends. Per the germline V gene, CDR1 is SGHNT and CDR2 is YYREEE (reference sequence). The CDR3 is 15 residues long. The CDR3 loop reads CASSLKLKGTGELFF. CDR3 coding DNA: TGTGCCAGCAGCTTGAAACTCAAAGGCACCGGGGAGCTGTTTTTT.

V gene TRBV3-1 (or the pseudogene TRBV3-2) combines with J gene TRBJ2-3; TRBD1 matches 9 bases. V was clipped by 5 bases and J by 5 bases; unmatched bases: 11. CDR1 is LGHDT, CDR2 YNNKEL, per germline (reference sequence). This CDR3 has 16 amino acids. The CDR3 here is CASSFPGQGQEDTQYF. The CDR3 coding sequence is TGTGCCAGCAGCTTTCCGGGACAGGGTCAGGAAGATACGCAGTATTTT.

This sequence joins TRBV29-1 and TRBJ1-2; perhaps TRBD1 as D (5 bases). Germline values: CDR1 SQVTM, CDR2 ANQGSEA. The CDR3 has 12 amino acids. V was pared by 3 bases and J by 7 bases, with 12 bases between. CDR3 sequence reads: CSVDQGKVGYTF. CDR3 coding DNA: TGCAGCGTTGATCAGGGCAAGGTTGGCTACACCTTC.

The rearrangement joins TRBV5-1 to TRBJ2-5; no reliable D call. Germline V gene data show CDR1 as SGHRS and CDR2 as YFSETQ. V was pared by 0 bases and J by 5 bases, with 14 bases between. The CDR3 sequence is 15 residues long. The CDR3, as DNA: TGCGCCAGCAGCTTGGTCCCGGCGAGTGCGGAGACCCAGTACTTC. Amino acids: CASSLVPASAETQYF.

V usage is TRBV10-1 and J usage is TRBJ1-2; D gene ambiguous. The germline V gene has CDR1 WNHNN and CDR2 SYGVQD (reference sequence). V lost 3 bases and J lost 4, with 15 bases in between. The CDR3 spans 15 residues. CDR3 DNA sequence: TGCGCCAGCAGTGAATCCGGGAGCGGGCCCTATGGCTACACCTTC. Translation gives CASSESGSGPYGYTF.

V and J are TRBV10-3 and TRBJ1-2; unclear D gene. This CDR3 has 13 residues. Germline V lookup: CDR1 ENHRY, CDR2 SYGVKD. V gave up 4 bases and J gave up 4 bases, with 10 bases separating them. CDR3 DNA sequence: TGTGCCATCAGTGCTGATACCCTCTATGGCTACACCTTC. Protein product: CAISADTLYGYTF.